This paragraph covers one T cell receptor beta chain sequence. Its antigen target is currently unknown. Base qualities are not recorded, but no much larger clone differs from it by a single base. Each collaborating institution followed its own protocols to collect whole blood in K2EDTA tubes. For TCRbeta analysis, collaborator samples were shipped as frozen whole blood, as isolated PBMCs, or as DNA extracted from either sample type. The data belong to a study of blood T cell repertoires in COVID-19 (dated by TCRdb to about 2020). Background for the entire study: Collaborator samples came from the United States, Italy and Spain and covered acute and convalescent phases of COVID-19. The prospective study material was composed of cDNA or gDNA derived from T cells, B-cell-depleted T cells, or PBMCs. The dataset comprised deeply sampled blood TCRbeta repertoires from subjects exposed to, actively infected with, or recovered from COVID-19. A freely available public database, intended as a resource for researchers studying the immune response to SARS-CoV-2, is where the repertoires were released. The samples were drawn from the first 160 participants of the ongoing ImmuneRACE study and from some 1,300 subjects provided by 6 global collaborators. A de-identified subject ID, COVID-19 status, age in years and sex were almost always included in the sample metadata. HLA class I and class II types, where available, came from metadata supplied by the sample provider rather than from assay-based typing. General study outcomes and caveats: Clinical and demographic metadata were provided uncurated, with the amount varying by source and participant.

The immunoSEQ Assay, a bias-controlled multiplex PCR, was used to amplify TCRbeta CDR3 regions from genomic DNA. On the authors' methods: Within the assay, amplification of reference gene primers was used to estimate how many nucleated cells each sample contained. Sequence reads were collapsed and filtered to measure the absolute abundance of every unique TCRbeta CDR3 rearrangement. For each sample, productive Simpson clonality was calculated as the square root of Simpson's diversity index over productive rearrangements. In TCRdb, the immuneACCESS table is reduced to in-frame sequences with V and J assigned. These tables do not hold every clone; where another copy was compared, an unresolved V gene accounts for under half, and the others remain unexplained. That table supplies the V and J calls and clone size; D and trimming were determined from the DNA. The sample data list around 200,000 clones, and more than 70% of these were observed just once. The ten most abundant clones make up 8.2% of the sample.

V is reduced by 8 bases and J by 6 bases, leaving a spacing of 11 bases between them. From the germline V gene, CDR1 is SGHDT and CDR2 is YYEEEE. Counted from cysteine to phenylalanine, this CDR3 has 11 amino acids. Only the CDR3 portion is preserved as DNA: 33 bases, with reading frame beginning at the first base. Sequenced input: peripheral blood. The V and J genes are TRBV5-6 and TRBJ1-1; a tentative D match to TRBD1 spans 5 bases. The sequence was obtained from a woman in her fifties or sixties with acute or convalescent COVID-19. Here is the DNA: TGTGCCAGTGGGGCGGGGGCTGAAGCTTTCTTT. Its protein is CASGAGAEAFF.